This T cell receptor (beta chain) emerged from a study of control samples from healthy donors and cancer patients. Sequencing was performed with immunoSEQ multiplex PCR; in TCRdb, only in-frame clones are kept and a portion is missing. The repertoire has some 120,000 clones, around 94% of them found once; the top ten carry just under 0.6%. The CDR3 loop spans 14 amino acids. V was shortened by 3 bases and J by 1 base, with 9 bases between the two germline ends. Germline CDR1 and CDR2: PRHDT and FYEKMQ (reference sequence). The chain joins TRBV13 to TRBJ1-1; D uncertain. Sequencing was done on a sample of PBMCs. This receptor was obtained from a man of 80 years or more with head and neck cancer. The CDR3 is CASSFLTENTEAFF. CDR3 coding DNA: TGTGCCAGCAGCTTTCTAACTGAGAACACTGAAGCTTTCTTT.